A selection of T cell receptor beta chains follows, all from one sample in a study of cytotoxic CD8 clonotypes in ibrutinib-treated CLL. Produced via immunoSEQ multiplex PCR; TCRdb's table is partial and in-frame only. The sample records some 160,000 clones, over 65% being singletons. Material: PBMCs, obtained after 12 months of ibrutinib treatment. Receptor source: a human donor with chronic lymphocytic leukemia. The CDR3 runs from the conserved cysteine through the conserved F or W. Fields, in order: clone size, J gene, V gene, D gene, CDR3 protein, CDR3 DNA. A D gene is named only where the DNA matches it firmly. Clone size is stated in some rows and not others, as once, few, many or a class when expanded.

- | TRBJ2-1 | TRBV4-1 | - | CASSHADRYNEQFF | TGCGCCAGCAGCCACGCGGACAGATACAATGAGCAGTTCTTC
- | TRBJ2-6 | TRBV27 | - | CASSPLLGGRSGANVLTF | TGTGCCAGCAGTCCCCTATTAGGAGGCCGCTCTGGGGCCAACGTCCTGACTTTC
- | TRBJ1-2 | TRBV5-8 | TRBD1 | CASSPDRGLHGYTF | TGTGCCAGCAGCCCTGACAGGGGCTTACATGGCTACACCTTC
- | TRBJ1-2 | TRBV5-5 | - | CASSLGQSRGYTF | TGTGCCAGCAGCTTGGGTCAGTCTAGGGGCTACACCTTC
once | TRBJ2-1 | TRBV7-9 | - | CASSSTENEQFF | TGTGCCAGCAGCTCGACGGAAAATGAGCAGTTCTTC
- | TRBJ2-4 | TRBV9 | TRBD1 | CASSRNPDRANIQYF | TGTGCCAGCAGTCGCAACCCCGACAGGGCAAACATTCAGTACTTC
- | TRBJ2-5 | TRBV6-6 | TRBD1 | CASRQGLQETQYF | TGTGCCAGCAGACAGGGGCTTCAAGAGACCCAGTACTTC
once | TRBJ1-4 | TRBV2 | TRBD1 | CASRGDSLHEKLFF | TGTGCCAGCAGGGGGGACAGCCTTCATGAAAAACTGTTTTTT
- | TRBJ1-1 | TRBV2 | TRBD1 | CASRRQGARDTEAFF | TGTGCCAGCAGAAGACAGGGGGCGAGGGACACTGAAGCTTTCTTT
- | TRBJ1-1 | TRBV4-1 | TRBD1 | CASSQVTGVNTEAFF | TGCGCCAGCAGCCAAGTGACAGGGGTGAACACTGAAGCTTTCTTT
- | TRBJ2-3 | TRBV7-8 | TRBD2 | CASSLSLAPGLAGVGTDTQYF | TGTGCCAGCAGCCTATCACTAGCCCCTGGACTAGCGGGAGTAGGGACAGATACGCAGTATTTT
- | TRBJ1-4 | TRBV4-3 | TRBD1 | CASSKTGGLNEKLFF | TGCGCCAGCAGCAAGACAGGGGGCCTTAATGAAAAACTGTTTTTT
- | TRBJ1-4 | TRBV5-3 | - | CARSLNRTGIATNEKLFF | TGTGCCAGAAGCCTAAATCGCACAGGGATTGCAACTAATGAAAAACTGTTTTTT
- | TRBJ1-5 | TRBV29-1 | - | CSVEGGGAGPQHF | TGCAGCGTTGAAGGCGGAGGGGCCGGGCCCCAGCATTTT
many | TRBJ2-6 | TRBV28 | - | CASSPTGSGANVLTF | TGTGCCAGCAGTCCCACAGGGTCTGGGGCCAACGTCCTGACTTTC
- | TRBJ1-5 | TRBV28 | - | CASSLSMAKGDQPQHF | TGTGCCAGCAGTTTGTCTATGGCGAAGGGCGATCAGCCCCAGCATTTT
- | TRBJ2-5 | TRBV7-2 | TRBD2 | CASTPTSGSSDQETQYF | TGTGCCAGCACTCCTACTAGCGGGAGTTCGGACCAAGAGACCCAGTACTTC
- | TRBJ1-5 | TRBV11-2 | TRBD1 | CASSAGQGNNQPQHF | TGTGCCAGCAGCGCTGGACAGGGGAACAATCAGCCCCAGCATTTT